The 27 T cell receptor beta chains below all came from one sample that was sequenced in a study of CXCR3-negative and CXCR3-positive naive CD8 T cells. Libraries were UMI-labeled 5' RACE TRB cDNA. No DNA is given; TCRdb re-called the 5' RACE reads and lists each CDR3 protein once. Its listing shows 100,000 to 150,000 distinct CDR3 sequences. The sequenced sample was naive CXCR3- CD8+ T cells from blood. As to subset: CD45RO-CCR7+CD27+CD95- naive CD8+ T cells lacking CXCR3 (TNR3-). The receptors derive from a human donor in good health. Some clones in this sample may be carry-over from other donors' samples.

The V gene is TRBV4-1, the J gene TRBJ2-5. The CDR3 loop spans 11 amino acids. Germline V lookup: CDR1 MGHRA, CDR2 YSYEKL. The CDR3: CASSYRKTQYF.

The J gene is TRBJ1-2, the V gene TRBV29-1; TCRdb's D call of TRBD1 is untestable without DNA. This CDR3 is 13 amino acids long. Germline values: CDR1 SQVTM, CDR2 ANQGSEA. The CDR3 is CSVEEGTIPGYTF.

This CDR3 is CSARSPKNIQYF. J is TRBJ2-4 and V is TRBV29-1; with no DNA, the TCRdb D assignment of TRBD1 cannot be verified. The CDR3 covers 12 residues. Per the germline V gene, CDR1 is SQVTM and CDR2 is ANQGSEA.

V gene TRBV11-2 combines with J gene TRBJ1-1; TCRdb reports TRBD1, a call that lacks DNA to check it against. Germline V gene data show CDR1 as SGHAT and CDR2 as FQNNGV. The CDR3 has 13 amino acids. The CDR3 sequence: CASSPGIGAEAFF.

The chain combines TRBV27 with TRBJ2-7; with no DNA, the TCRdb D assignment of TRBD1 cannot be verified. The CDR3 runs 13 residues. Germline CDR1 MNHEY, CDR2 SMNVEV (reference sequence). This CDR3 is CASSYSPGYEQYF.

The chain carries TRBV7-9 and TRBJ2-3; there is no DNA to check the TCRdb D call of TRBD2. The CDR3 is 14 residues long. Germline loops: CDR1 SEHNR, CDR2 FQNEAQ (reference sequence). The CDR3 is CAAAEEVGTDTQYF.

This sequence joins TRBV4-2 and TRBJ2-5; lacking DNA, the TRBD1 call made by TCRdb goes unchecked. The CDR3 runs 12 residues. Germline V gene data show CDR1 as LGHNA and CDR2 as YNFKEQ. The CDR3 sequence: CASSVDRETQYF.

The V call is TRBV20-1, the J call TRBJ2-5. The germline V gene encodes CDR1 DFQATT and CDR2 SNEGSKA (reference sequence). This CDR3 spans 13 amino acids. This chain's CDR3 is CSARALDGETQYF.

The chain has TRBV5-1 and TRBJ2-5; TCRdb proposes TRBD2, but this gene call is untestable without DNA. Germline V gene lookup returns CDR1 SGHRS and CDR2 YFSETQ. The CDR3 sequence is 18 residues long. The CDR3 protein is CASSPGGLAGVLQETQYF.

The V call is TRBV27, the J call TRBJ2-2; with no DNA, the TCRdb D assignment of TRBD1 cannot be verified. Germline lookup yields CDR1 MNHEY and CDR2 SMNVEV (reference sequence). The CDR3 consists of 15 residues. The CDR3 protein is CASSFLGAVTGELFF.

The chain is built from TRBV12-2 and TRBJ2-7; TCRdb designates TRBD2, a call that cannot be tested without DNA. TRBV12-2 is labeled a pseudogene. This CDR3 spans 17 amino acids. Here the CDR3 reads CASRLRPSGRGTYEQYF.

V usage is TRBV5-1 and J usage is TRBJ2-7; TCRdb outputs TRBD1, but without DNA this stays unchecked. Looked up from germline, CDR1 is SGHRS and CDR2 is YFSETQ. CDR3 size: 16 residues. CDR3 in amino acids: CASSLGTGLDSYEQYF. The full variable domain, its missing parts supplied by reference TRBV5-1 and TRBJ2-7, is KAGVTQTPRYLIKTRGQQVTLSCSPISGHRSVSWYQQTPGQGLQFLFEYFSETQRNKGNFPGRFSGRQFSNSRSEMNVSTLELGDSALYLCASSLGTGLDSYEQYFGPGTRLTVT.

This chain links TRBV20-1 with TRBJ2-3; as DNA is missing, the TRBD2 call by TCRdb cannot be tested. CDR1 is DFQATT, CDR2 SNEGSKA, per germline (reference sequence). The CDR3 consists of 14 residues. The CDR3 protein is CSARDSDSEDTQYF.

The J gene is TRBJ2-7, the V gene TRBV5-1; TCRdb's D gene call, TRBD1, goes unchecked for lack of DNA. Germline values: CDR1 SGHRS, CDR2 YFSETQ. The CDR3 spans 16 residues. CDR3 protein: CASSPIGQAEGYEQYF.

The CDR3: CASSYSGPHYEQYF. This chain joins TRBV6-5 and TRBJ2-7; without DNA, the TCRdb call of TRBD2 cannot be checked. The CDR3 runs 14 residues. Germline values: CDR1 MNHEY, CDR2 SVGAGI.

This chain uses TRBV29-1 with TRBJ2-2; the TCRdb call, TRBD2, lacks DNA for checking. The CDR3 runs 15 residues. CDR1 SQVTM and CDR2 ANQGSEA come from the germline V gene. This CDR3 is CSVESGTSGTGELFF.

The chain carries TRBV20-1 and TRBJ2-5; TCRdb outputs TRBD1, but without DNA this stays unchecked. The CDR3 consists of 16 residues. Germline lookup yields CDR1 DFQATT and CDR2 SNEGSKA (reference sequence). Here the CDR3 reads CSATGTGFGYQETQYF.

The chain couples TRBV5-4 to TRBJ2-7; the TCRdb call, TRBD2, lacks DNA for checking. The CDR3 spans 14 residues. Per germline, CDR1 SGHNT and CDR2 YYREEE (reference sequence). CDR3 sequence reads: CASSGGLAVGEQYF.

J is TRBJ2-7 and V is TRBV2; with no DNA, the TCRdb D assignment of TRBD2 cannot be verified. Germline assignment: CDR1 SNHLY and CDR2 FYNNEI. The CDR3 sequence is 15 residues long. The chain's CDR3 is CASSEGEPLSYEQYF.

This rearrangement joins TRBV28 to TRBJ2-5; as DNA is missing, the TRBD2 call by TCRdb cannot be tested. CDR3 length: 15 residues. The V gene's germline CDR1 is MDHEN and CDR2 SYDVKM. The CDR3 here is CATPFSPGRQETQYF.

The chain couples TRBV23-1 to TRBJ2-7; lacking DNA, the TRBD1 call made by TCRdb goes unchecked. TRBV23-1 is assigned to the ORF class and has an uncertain function. The CDR3 contains 17 residues. The CDR3 reads CASSQSSQDRRRYEQYF.

This chain connects TRBV29-1 to TRBJ2-5; TCRdb indicates TRBD1, and absent DNA this call remains unverified. Germline-derived CDR1 and CDR2 are SQVTM and ANQGSEA. The length of the CDR3 is 13 residues. CDR3 sequence reads: CSVEPGLLETQYF. Filled out from reference TRBV29-1 and TRBJ2-5, the complete variable domain reads SAVISQKPSRDICQRGTSLTIQCQVDSQVTMMFWYRQQPGQSLTLIATANQGSEATYESGFVIDKFPISRPNLTFSTLTVSNMSPEDSSIYLCSVEPGLLETQYFGPGTRLLVL.

CDR3 region: CASSPQGAGNSPLHF. The chain carries TRBV7-2 and TRBJ1-6; with no DNA, the TCRdb D assignment of TRBD1 cannot be verified. This CDR3 has 15 residues. Germline V gene sequence: CDR1 SGHTA, CDR2 FQGNSA.

This sequence joins TRBV12-3 or TRBV12-4 and TRBJ2-7; TCRdb proposes TRBD1, but this gene call is untestable without DNA. CDR3 length equals 11 residues. This CDR3 is CATGTSYEQYF.

This chain joins TRBV5-1 and TRBJ2-3; absent DNA, TCRdb's TRBD1 call cannot be checked. Germline V gene data show CDR1 as SGHRS and CDR2 as YFSETQ. The CDR3 totals 14 residues. The CDR3 region is CASSFGQDPDTQYF.

The genes are TRBV4-2 and TRBJ2-7. The germline V gene encodes CDR1 LGHNA and CDR2 YNFKEQ. This CDR3 comprises 15 residues. CDR3 in amino acids: CASSQESISNYEQYF.

The chain employs TRBV20-1 and TRBJ2-7. CDR3 length: 13 residues. From germline, CDR1 is DFQATT and CDR2 SNEGSKA (reference sequence). The CDR3 here is CSASRGNSYEQYF.